This TCR beta chain came from a study of OX40 agonist ivuxolimab in advanced cancers. Describing the broader study: Ivuxolimab was a fully human IgG2 agonistic monoclonal antibody targeting the costimulatory receptor OX40 (CD134). Intravenous ivuxolimab was administered to patients every 2 weeks at six dose levels: 0.01, 0.1, 0.3, 1.5, 3 and 10 mg/kg. Among the approximately 50 dose-escalation patients, about 20 had hepatocellular carcinoma, 15 or so melanoma, 9 renal cell carcinoma and 9 head and neck cancer. A male proportion of approximately 83% and a mean age of about 60 years, ranging from 23 to 79, were recorded for the dose-escalation cohort. Prior anti-PD-1, anti-PD-L1 or anti-CTLA-4 therapy was permitted, and approximately 40% of dose-escalation patients had received checkpoint inhibitors. Partial responses occurred in three dose-escalation patients, of whom one had hepatocellular carcinoma and two had cutaneous melanoma. Peripheral TCRbeta sequencing aimed to test whether ivuxolimab altered TCR sequence diversity and caused clonal T-cell expansion. The monotherapy dose-escalation portion (N ≈ 55 patients) of the phase I ivuxolimab trial is reported in the paper.

Regarding this clone: Its antigen remains unidentified. Per-nucleotide qualities are absent, and no much larger clonotype sits a single base away.

The trial excluded patients who had a history of autoimmune disease or who were on systemic immunosuppression. In every dose cohort, peripheral blood was drawn for TCR sequencing at baseline, cycle 4 day 1, and cycle 7 day 1. Samples came from an open-label, multicenter, first-in-human phase I dose-escalation trial of ivuxolimab. The trial enrolled adults with locally advanced or metastatic head and neck squamous cell, hepatocellular, melanoma or renal cell carcinoma. Before TCR sequencing, CD4+ and CD8+ T cells were separately sorted from peripheral blood. Including the terminal cysteine and phenylalanine, the CDR3 comprises 16 residues. Here the CDR3 DNA is all that survives: 48 bases in frame from base 1. The germline V gene encodes CDR1 SGHRS and CDR2 YFSETQ. A distance of 11 bases separates the germline ends of V and J, which lose 2 bases and 2 bases respectively. The investigation overall reported the following: Antigen specificity was not determined for the clonally expanded peripheral T cells. After ivuxolimab, more expanded clones were found on average in CD8+ T cells than in CD4+ T cells. At doses of 0.1 to 3.0 mg/kg, clonal expansion of both CD4+ and CD8+ T cells in blood was seen between baseline and week 6. In the 0.1-3.0 mg/kg groups, partial responders were among the patients with the lowest normalized peripheral clonal expansion, particularly in CD8+ T cells. Low levels of normalized T-cell clonal expansion were also seen in some nonresponding patients.

Genomic DNA was extracted from sorted cells for sequencing of the TCRbeta CDR3 region. The immunoSEQ Assay was used for sequencing of TCRbeta CDR3 regions. TCRdb mirrors the immuneACCESS table, restricted to in-frame sequences. Some clones are absent from its copies; in checked studies, under half trace to an unresolved V gene, and the reason for the others is unknown. A total of 80,000 to 95,000 clones appear in this sample, approximately 90% of them only once. The ten largest clones add up to about 0.7% of the sample. The sample was CD4+ or CD8+ T cells sorted from blood, taken in a trial of the OX40 agonist ivuxolimab. The chain is made from TRBV5-1 and TRBJ2-6; TRBD1 is a possible D gene, resting on 6 matching bases. The TCR originated in an adult with an advanced solid tumor such as melanoma, head and neck, liver or kidney cancer. The nucleotides read TGCGCCAGCAGCTTCGACAGGAGCCCTGGGGCCAACGTCCTGACTTTC. It translates as CASSFDRSPGANVLTF.